A single sample gave rise to the 30 T cell receptor beta chains below, sequenced in a study of T cell responses to AZD1222 COVID-19 vaccine. Profiled with immunoSEQ multiplex PCR; TCRdb holds only in-frame clones, not every one. The table has roughly 130,000 clones, around 94% seen once. Sequenced here: peripheral blood, sampled on day 0 of AZD1222 vaccination. The receptors shown here come from an adult in good health.

This clone occurred a few times. V and J are TRBV30 and TRBJ1-2; D gene uncertain. This CDR3 has 17 amino acids. Germline CDR1 is GTSNPN and CDR2 is SVGIG (reference sequence). The V end lost 0 bases, the J end lost 1 base, and 18 bases lay between the germline ends. The chain's CDR3 is CAWSVYDNHLFNYGYTF. The CDR3 bases are TGTGCCTGGAGTGTGTACGACAACCACCTTTTTAACTATGGCTACACCTTC.

This rearrangement joins TRBV9 to TRBJ2-1; maybe TRBD1 (5 bases). Germline V gives CDR1 SGDLS, CDR2 YYNGEE. This CDR3 region has 16 residues. V was trimmed by 0 bases and J by 4 bases, leaving 14 bases between them. The CDR3 DNA is TGTGCCAGCAGCGTAGAGCCAGGGCCTACATACAATGAGCAGTTCTTC. Its protein product is CASSVEPGPTYNEQFF.

The V gene is TRBV11-2, the J gene TRBJ1-3; no firm D call. The germline CDR1 and CDR2 sequences are SGHAT and FQNNGV. The CDR3 totals 14 residues. Trimming shortened V by 8 bases and J by 1 base, and 12 bases separated the two germline ends. The CDR3 region has the DNA TGTGCCAGCCTCCAATACGGATCTGGAAACACCATATATTTT. Protein: CASLQYGSGNTIYF.

V is TRBV11-2 and J is TRBJ2-1, with D possibly TRBD1 on 6 matching bases. V dropped 4 bases and J dropped 4 bases, with 17 bases sitting between them. The CDR3 is 16 residues long. CDR1 is SGHAT and CDR2 is FQNNGV in the germline V gene. CDR3 DNA: TGTGCCAGCAGCTCGGTGGGGGCTCGCGGATACAATGAGCAGTTCTTC. The encoded protein is CASSSVGARGYNEQFF.

The genes are TRBV7-8 and TRBJ2-5; TRBD1 agrees at 10 bases. Germline trimming cut 5 bases from V and 5 bases from J; bases unmatched to any gene: 14. The V gene's germline CDR1 is SGHVS and CDR2 FQNEAQ. The CDR3 length is 17 residues. Here the CDR3 DNA reads TGTGCCAGCAGCCCGCCCAGGGACAGGGGCGAGGGGGAGACCCAGTACTTC. This sequence encodes CASSPPRDRGEGETQYF.

This chain connects TRBV19 to TRBJ2-2; D possibly matches TRBD1 or TRBD2 (5 bases each). CDR3 size: 15 residues. Trimming cost V 5 bases and J 0 bases, with 10 bases left between them. Looked up from germline, CDR1 is LNHDA and CDR2 is SQIVND (reference sequence). The CDR3 protein is CASSPGTSNTGELFF. The DNA of the CDR3 is TGTGCCAGTAGTCCCGGGACGTCGAACACCGGGGAGCTGTTTTTT.

The chain recombines TRBV18 with TRBJ1-2; 9 nucleotides align to TRBD1. J lost 7 bases, V lost 5 bases, and 8 bases had no gene match. CDR3 length: 14 residues. CDR1 KGHSH and CDR2 LQKENI come from the germline V gene. CDR3 protein: CASSRWDREGGYTF. For the CDR3, the DNA is TGTGCCAGCTCAAGATGGGACAGGGAGGGTGGCTACACCTTC.

This clone was recorded once. This rearrangement joins TRBV2 to TRBJ2-2; unclear D gene. CDR1 is SNHLY, CDR2 FYNNEI, per germline. The CDR3 is made up of 13 amino acids. Trimming cost V 4 bases and J 3 bases, with 6 bases left between them. The CDR3, as DNA: TGTGCCAGCAGTGTTCTCCACACCGGGGAGCTGTTTTTT. This sequence encodes CASSVLHTGELFF.

The genes are TRBV19 and TRBJ2-5; D unresolved. Deletions cut 3 bases from V and 4 bases from J, with 9 bases between. This CDR3 has 13 residues. In germline, CDR1 is LNHDA, CDR2 SQIVND (reference sequence). In DNA, the CDR3 is TGTGCCAGTAGTATTGGTCTAACAGAGACCCAGTACTTC. Amino acid sequence: CASSIGLTETQYF.

V gene TRBV5-1 combines with J gene TRBJ2-1; D call uncertain. The CDR3 extends over 15 amino acids. V was shortened by 1 base and J by 0 bases, with 8 bases between the two germline ends. The germline gives CDR1 SGHRS, CDR2 YFSETQ. The CDR3 DNA reads TGCGCCAGCAGCTTGACGCAGCGCTCCTACAATGAGCAGTTCTTC. Translation: CASSLTQRSYNEQFF.

V and J are TRBV5-6 and TRBJ1-1; TRBD1 is a possible D gene (6 bases). Germline-derived CDR1 and CDR2 are SGHDT and YYEEEE. The germline V and J ends were trimmed by 5 bases and 2 bases, with 19 bases remaining between them. There are 16 residues in the CDR3. CDR3 in DNA: TGTGCCAGCAGATCAATTAGGGGGTACCAAAACACTGAAGCTTTCTTT. This encodes CASRSIRGYQNTEAFF.

The CDR3 reads CASSFTAGGSSTGELFF. CDR3 nucleotides: TGTGCCAGCAGCTTTACCGCAGGGGGCAGTAGCACCGGGGAGCTGTTTTTT. The chain is built from TRBV7-2 and TRBJ2-2, with 8 bases fitting TRBD1. J lost 4 bases, V lost 3 bases, and 10 bases had no gene match. Germline V gene data show CDR1 as SGHTA and CDR2 as FQGNSA. CDR3 length: 17 amino acids. The entire variable domain, with the rest obtained from reference TRBV7-2 and TRBJ2-2, is as follows: GAGVSQSPSNKVTEKGKDVELRCDPISGHTALYWYRQSLGQGLEFLIYFQGNSAPDKSGLPSDRFSAERTGGSVSTLTIQRTQQEDSAVYLCASSFTAGGSSTGELFFGEGSRLTVL.

The V gene is TRBV19, the J gene TRBJ1-5, with D uncertain. The V and J ends lost 5 bases and 2 bases respectively, with 7 bases between them. This CDR3 has 13 amino acids. Germline CDR1 is LNHDA and CDR2 is SQIVND (reference sequence). The CDR3 protein is CASSSGRNQPQHF. CDR3 sequence (DNA): TGTGCCAGTAGTTCTGGGCGCAATCAGCCCCAGCATTTT.

The chain joins TRBV20-1 to TRBJ1-2; D unclear. CDR1 DFQATT and CDR2 SNEGSKA come from the germline V gene (reference sequence). The ends were cut back, 6 bases at V and 2 bases at J, with 7 bases in the middle. The CDR3 has 11 amino acids. Here the CDR3 reads CSATMNYGYTF. CDR3 DNA sequence: TGCAGTGCAACCATGAACTATGGCTACACCTTC.

This clone showed up just once. The chain couples TRBV6-5 to TRBJ2-4; D remains ambiguous. The CDR3 spans 12 residues. The germline CDR1 and CDR2 sequences are MNHEY and SVGAGI. The germline V and J ends were trimmed by 6 bases and 2 bases, with 5 bases remaining between them. CDR3 protein: CASRETKNIQYF. CDR3 nucleotides: TGTGCCAGCAGGGAGACCAAAAACATTCAGTACTTC.

The chain couples TRBV5-1 to TRBJ2-2; D uncertain. Germline V CDR1 and CDR2: SGHRS, YFSETQ. This CDR3 contains 12 residues. V shed 2 bases and J shed 6 bases, with 5 bases lying between them. CDR3 sequence reads: CASSFQSGELFF. CDR3 DNA: TGCGCCAGCAGCTTTCAGTCCGGGGAGCTGTTTTTT.

This chain links TRBV4-2 with TRBJ2-1; 7 bases map to TRBD2. CDR1 LGHNA and CDR2 YNFKEQ come from the germline V gene. The J segment lost 6 bases and the V segment lost 0 bases, leaving 5 bases of the junction unmatched. The CDR3 spans 15 residues. The CDR3 bases are TGTGCCAGCAGCCAAGACCGCGGGAGTTCCAATGAGCAGTTCTTC. This translates into CASSQDRGSSNEQFF.

This sequence joins TRBV4-1 and TRBJ2-5; TRBD1 or TRBD2 may be the D gene (5 bases each). CDR3 length: 15 amino acids. Looked up from germline, CDR1 is MGHRA and CDR2 is YSYEKL. V lost 0 bases, J lost 5 bases, and 13 bases lay in between. CDR3: CASSQDGTGRETQYF. The CDR3 coding sequence is TGCGCCAGCAGCCAAGACGGGACCGGGCGGGAGACCCAGTACTTC.

The chain joins TRBV19 to TRBJ1-1; D is perhaps TRBD1 (5 bases). V lost 11 bases and J lost 4, with 17 bases in between. The CDR3 consists of 13 residues. CDR1 LNHDA and CDR2 SQIVND come from the germline V gene (reference sequence). This CDR3 reads CASEGVISTEAFF. The DNA of the CDR3 is TGTGCCTCAGAAGGGGTTATAAGCACTGAAGCTTTCTTT.

V usage is TRBV7-9 and J usage is TRBJ2-1, with a tentative D call TRBD1 (6 bases). Germline CDR1 SEHNR, CDR2 FQNEAQ (reference sequence). The V end lost 1 base, the J end lost 5 bases, and 12 bases lay between the germline ends. CDR3 length: 15 residues. CDR3 protein: CASSLGSGTHNEQFF. Written as DNA, the CDR3 is TGTGCCAGCAGCTTAGGCTCCGGGACACACAATGAGCAGTTCTTC.

The V and J genes are TRBV4-2 and TRBJ2-1, with 8 bases matching TRBD2. The junction had 4 bases not matched to a gene; V was cut back by 6 bases and J by 0 bases. The CDR3 extends over 15 amino acids. From germline, CDR1 is LGHNA and CDR2 YNFKEQ. The CDR3 region is CASRASGSSYNEQFF. CDR3 sequence (DNA): TGTGCCAGCAGAGCGAGCGGGAGCTCCTACAATGAGCAGTTCTTC.

The V gene is TRBV29-1, the J gene TRBJ2-4, with D maybe TRBD2 (6 bases). The germline CDR1 and CDR2 sequences are SQVTM and ANQGSEA. Trimming shortened V by 6 bases and J by 9 bases, and 15 bases separated the two germline ends. The CDR3 is 12 amino acids. CDR3 in DNA: TGCAGCGTGAGGCGGGACTGGGGCATTCAGTACTTC. The encoded protein is CSVRRDWGIQYF.

The rearrangement joins TRBV4-3 to TRBJ2-1; TRBD2 matches 11 bases. Germline-derived CDR1 and CDR2 are LGHNA and YSLEER. V trimming: 0 bases; J trimming: 3 bases; junction bases outside the gene matches: 7. The CDR3 loop spans 18 amino acids. This CDR3 is CASSQDPTSGSIYNEQFF. DNA for the CDR3: TGCGCCAGCAGCCAAGATCCAACTAGCGGGAGCATCTACAATGAGCAGTTCTTC.

This chain links TRBV10-2 with TRBJ1-1; 8 bases fit TRBD1. CDR1 WSHSY and CDR2 SAAADI come from the germline V gene. The V and J ends lost 6 bases and 3 bases, in that order; junction bases with no gene match: 3. This CDR3 spans 13 amino acids. Here the CDR3 reads CASREQGDTEAFF. The CDR3, as DNA: TGCGCCAGCAGAGAACAGGGGGACACTGAAGCTTTCTTT.

This clone occurred a few times. This sequence joins TRBV27 and TRBJ1-5; D gene unclear. V lost 5 bases, J lost 0 bases, and 11 bases lay in between. The length of the CDR3 is 15 residues. Per germline, CDR1 MNHEY and CDR2 SMNVEV (reference sequence). The DNA for the CDR3 is TGTGCCAGCAGTGTCCAAAAGGGTAGCAATCAGCCCCAGCATTTT. Protein sequence: CASSVQKGSNQPQHF.

There are a few counts of this clone. The V call is TRBV27, the J call TRBJ1-3, with TRBD1 matching over 9 bases. Germline V gene sequence: CDR1 MNHEY, CDR2 SMNVEV (reference sequence). V lost 8 bases to trimming and J lost 2 bases; unmatched junction nucleotides: 1. The CDR3 contains 13 residues. The CDR3 sequence is CASWDRAGNTIYF. The CDR3 nucleotides read TGTGCCAGCTGGGACAGGGCTGGAAACACCATATATTTT.

This clone has a single count. The V call is TRBV6-5, the J call TRBJ2-1; D unclear. V lost 6 bases and J lost 9, with 9 bases in between. CDR1 is MNHEY and CDR2 is SVGAGI in the germline V gene. The CDR3 extends over 11 amino acids. The CDR3 sequence: CASSAHPEQFF. CDR3 DNA sequence: TGTGCCAGCAGCGCCCACCCTGAGCAGTTCTTC.

The rearrangement uses TRBV9 and TRBJ2-1; the match to TRBD2 covers 10 bases. V lost 0 bases and J lost 7; bases outside the gene matches: 10. CDR1 is SGDLS, CDR2 YYNGEE, per germline. CDR3 length equals 17 residues. The CDR3 DNA follows: TGTGCCAGCAGCGTAGCAGCGGGAGGGGGAGGGCAAAATGAGCAGTTCTTC. This encodes CASSVAAGGGGQNEQFF.

The rearrangement joins TRBV15 to TRBJ1-6; D is unresolved. Trimming left V 3 bases short and J 7 bases short, with 7 bases between. This CDR3 spans 13 amino acids. Germline loops: CDR1 LNHNV, CDR2 YYDKDF (reference sequence). CDR3 nucleotide sequence: TGTGCCACCAGCAGGGAGATAAATTCACCCCTCCACTTT. Its translation: CATSREINSPLHF.

This sequence joins TRBV24-1 and TRBJ2-7; D perhaps matches TRBD1 (6 bases). The CDR3 has 15 residues. The V gene lost 6 bases and the J gene lost 2 bases, with 16 bases spanning the gap. Germline V gene data show CDR1 as KGHDR and CDR2 as SFDVKD. CDR3 sequence: CATSHATDRPYEQYF. The CDR3 DNA reads TGTGCCACCAGTCACGCCACCGACAGGCCCTACGAGCAGTACTTC.